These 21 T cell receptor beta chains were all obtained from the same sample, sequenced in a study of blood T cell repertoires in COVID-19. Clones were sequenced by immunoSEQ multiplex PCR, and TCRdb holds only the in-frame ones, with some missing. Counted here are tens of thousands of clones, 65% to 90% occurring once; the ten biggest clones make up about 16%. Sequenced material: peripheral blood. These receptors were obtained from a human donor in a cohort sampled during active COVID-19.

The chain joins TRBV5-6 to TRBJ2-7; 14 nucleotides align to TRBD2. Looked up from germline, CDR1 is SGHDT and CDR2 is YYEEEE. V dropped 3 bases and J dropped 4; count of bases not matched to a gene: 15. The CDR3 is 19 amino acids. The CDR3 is CASSSIGTSGGAIRYEQYF. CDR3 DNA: TGTGCCAGCAGCTCGATAGGGACTAGCGGGGGTGCTATCCGTTACGAGCAGTACTTC. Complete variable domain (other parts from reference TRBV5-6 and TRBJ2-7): DAGVTQSPTHLIKTRGQQVTLRCSPKSGHDTVSWYQQALGQGPQFIFQYYEEEERQRGNFPDRFSGHQFPNYSSELNVNALLLGDSALYLCASSSIGTSGGAIRYEQYFGPGTRLTVT.

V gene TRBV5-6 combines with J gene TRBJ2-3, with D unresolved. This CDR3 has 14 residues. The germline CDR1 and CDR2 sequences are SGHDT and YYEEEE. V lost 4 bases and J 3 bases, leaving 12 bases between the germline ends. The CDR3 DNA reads TGTGCCAGCAGCCCTGACCCCGGGACAGATACGCAGTATTTT. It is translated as CASSPDPGTDTQYF. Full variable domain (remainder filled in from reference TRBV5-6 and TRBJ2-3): DAGVTQSPTHLIKTRGQQVTLRCSPKSGHDTVSWYQQALGQGPQFIFQYYEEEERQRGNFPDRFSGHQFPNYSSELNVNALLLGDSALYLCASSPDPGTDTQYFGPGTRLTVL.

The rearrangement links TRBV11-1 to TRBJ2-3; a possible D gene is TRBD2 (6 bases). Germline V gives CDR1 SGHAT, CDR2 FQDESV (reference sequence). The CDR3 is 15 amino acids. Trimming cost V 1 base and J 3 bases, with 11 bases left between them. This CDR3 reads CASSLDGGTTDTQYF. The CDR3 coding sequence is TGTGCCAGCAGCTTAGACGGGGGAACTACAGATACGCAGTATTTT.

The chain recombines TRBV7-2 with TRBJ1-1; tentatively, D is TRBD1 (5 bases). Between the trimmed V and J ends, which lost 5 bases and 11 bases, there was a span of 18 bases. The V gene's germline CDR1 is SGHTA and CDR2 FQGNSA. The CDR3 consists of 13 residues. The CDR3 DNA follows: TGTGCCAGCAGCCGGGGAGGGGAAGTAAGGGCTTTCTTT. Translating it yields CASSRGGEVRAFF.

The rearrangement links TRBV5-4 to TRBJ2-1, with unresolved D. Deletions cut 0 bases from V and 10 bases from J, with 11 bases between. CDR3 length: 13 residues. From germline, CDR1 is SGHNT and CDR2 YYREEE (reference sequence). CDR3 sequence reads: CASSLDRVGEQFF. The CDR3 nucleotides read TGTGCCAGCAGCTTGGACCGGGTCGGGGAGCAGTTCTTC.

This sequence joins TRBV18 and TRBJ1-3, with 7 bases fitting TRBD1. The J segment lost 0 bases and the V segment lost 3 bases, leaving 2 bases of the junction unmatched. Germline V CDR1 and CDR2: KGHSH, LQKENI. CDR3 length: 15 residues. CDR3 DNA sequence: TGTGCCAGCTCACCGGGACAGAACTCTGGAAACACCATATATTTT. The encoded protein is CASSPGQNSGNTIYF. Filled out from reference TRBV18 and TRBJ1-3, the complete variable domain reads NAGVMQNPRHLVRRRGQEARLRCSPMKGHSHVYWYRQLPEEGLKFMVYLQKENIIDESGMPKERFSAEFPKEGPSILRIQQVVRGDSAAYFCASSPGQNSGNTIYFGEGSWLTVV.

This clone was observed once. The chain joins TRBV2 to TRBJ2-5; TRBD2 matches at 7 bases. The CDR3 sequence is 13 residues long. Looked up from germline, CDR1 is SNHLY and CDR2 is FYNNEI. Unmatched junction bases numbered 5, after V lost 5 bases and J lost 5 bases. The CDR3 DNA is TGTGCCAGCAGTCTGAGCGGGGTCGAGACCCAGTACTTC. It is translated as CASSLSGVETQYF.

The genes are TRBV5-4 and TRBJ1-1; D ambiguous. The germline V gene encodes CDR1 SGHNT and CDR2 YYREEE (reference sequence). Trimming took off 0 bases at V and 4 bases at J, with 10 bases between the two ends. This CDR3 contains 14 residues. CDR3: CASSLDSTTTEAFF. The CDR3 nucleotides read TGTGCCAGCAGCTTGGACAGTACGACCACTGAAGCTTTCTTT.

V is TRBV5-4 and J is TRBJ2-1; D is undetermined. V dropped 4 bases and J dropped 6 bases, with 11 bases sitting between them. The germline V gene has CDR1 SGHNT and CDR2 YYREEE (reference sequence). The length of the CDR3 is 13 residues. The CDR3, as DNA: TGTGCCAGCAGCCTTGGCACCACCAATGAGCAGTTCTTC. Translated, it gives CASSLGTTNEQFF.

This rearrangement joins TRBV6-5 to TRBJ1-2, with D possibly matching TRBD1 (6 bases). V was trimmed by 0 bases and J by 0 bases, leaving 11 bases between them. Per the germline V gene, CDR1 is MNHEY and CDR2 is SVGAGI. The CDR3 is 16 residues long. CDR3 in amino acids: CASSYSARQANYGYTF. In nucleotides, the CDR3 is TGTGCCAGCAGTTACTCGGCACGACAGGCTAACTATGGCTACACCTTC.

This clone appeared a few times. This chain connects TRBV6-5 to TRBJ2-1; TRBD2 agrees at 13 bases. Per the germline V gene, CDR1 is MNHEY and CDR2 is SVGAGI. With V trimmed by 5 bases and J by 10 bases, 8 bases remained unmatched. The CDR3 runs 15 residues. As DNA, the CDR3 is TGTGCCAGCAGTAAGACTAGCGGGGGGCGGGGGGAGCAGTTCTTC. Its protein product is CASSKTSGGRGEQFF.

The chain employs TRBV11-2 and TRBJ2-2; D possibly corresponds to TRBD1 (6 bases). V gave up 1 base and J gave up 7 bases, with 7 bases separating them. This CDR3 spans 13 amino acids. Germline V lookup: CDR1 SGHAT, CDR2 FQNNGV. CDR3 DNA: TGTGCCAGCAGCTTAGCAGGGGTCGGGGAGCTGTTTTTT. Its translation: CASSLAGVGELFF.

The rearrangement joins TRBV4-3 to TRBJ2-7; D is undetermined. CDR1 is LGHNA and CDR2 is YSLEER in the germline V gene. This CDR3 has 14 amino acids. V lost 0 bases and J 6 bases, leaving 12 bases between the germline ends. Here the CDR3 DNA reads TGCGCCAGCAGCCAAGAATCGTCGGGTGGCGAGCAGTACTTC. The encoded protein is CASSQESSGGEQYF.

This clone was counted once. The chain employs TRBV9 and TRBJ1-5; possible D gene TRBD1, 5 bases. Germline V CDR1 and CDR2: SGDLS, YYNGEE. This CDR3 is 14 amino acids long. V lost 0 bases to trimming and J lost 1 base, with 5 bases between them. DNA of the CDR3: TGTGCCAGCAGCGTAGCAGGGAGCAATCAGCCCCAGCATTTT. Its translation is CASSVAGSNQPQHF.

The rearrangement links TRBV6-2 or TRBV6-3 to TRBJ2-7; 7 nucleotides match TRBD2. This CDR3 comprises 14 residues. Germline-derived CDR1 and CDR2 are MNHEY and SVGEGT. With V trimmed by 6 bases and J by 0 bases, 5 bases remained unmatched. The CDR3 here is CASSRRDYSYEQYF. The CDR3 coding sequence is TGTGCCAGCAGCCGCCGGGACTACTCCTACGAGCAGTACTTC.

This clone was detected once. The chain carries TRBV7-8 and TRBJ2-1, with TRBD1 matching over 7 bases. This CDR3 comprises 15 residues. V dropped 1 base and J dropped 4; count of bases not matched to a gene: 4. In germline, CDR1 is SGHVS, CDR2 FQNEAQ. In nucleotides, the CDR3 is TGTGCCAGCAGCTTAGGAGGGGGCCTGTACAATGAGCAGTTCTTC. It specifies CASSLGGGLYNEQFF. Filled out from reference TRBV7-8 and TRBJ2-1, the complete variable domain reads GAGVSQSPRYKVAKRGQDVALRCDPISGHVSLFWYQQALGQGPEFLTYFQNEAQLDKSGLPSDRFFAERPEGSVSTLKIQRTQQEDSAVYLCASSLGGGLYNEQFFGPGTRLTVL.

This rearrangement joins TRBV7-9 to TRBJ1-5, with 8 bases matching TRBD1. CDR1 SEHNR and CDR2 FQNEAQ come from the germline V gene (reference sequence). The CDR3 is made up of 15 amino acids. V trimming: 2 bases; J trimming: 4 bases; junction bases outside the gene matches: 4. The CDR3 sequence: CASSLPGGPNQPQHF. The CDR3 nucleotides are TGTGCCAGCAGCTTACCAGGGGGCCCTAATCAGCCCCAGCATTTT.

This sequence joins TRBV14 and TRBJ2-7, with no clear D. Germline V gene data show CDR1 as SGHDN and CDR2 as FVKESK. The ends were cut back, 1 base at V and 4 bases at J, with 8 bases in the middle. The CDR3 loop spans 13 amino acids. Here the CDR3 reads CASSQVVPYEQYF. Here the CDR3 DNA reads TGTGCCAGCAGCCAAGTTGTTCCTTACGAGCAGTACTTC. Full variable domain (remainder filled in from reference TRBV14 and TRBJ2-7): EAGVTQFPSHSVIEKGQTVTLRCDPISGHDNLYWYRRVMGKEIKFLLHFVKESKQDESGMPNNRFLAERTGGTYSTLKVQPAELEDSGVYFCASSQVVPYEQYFGPGTRLTVT.

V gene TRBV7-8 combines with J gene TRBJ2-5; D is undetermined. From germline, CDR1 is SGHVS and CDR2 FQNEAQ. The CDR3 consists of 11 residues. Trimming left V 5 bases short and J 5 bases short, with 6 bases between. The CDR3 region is CASSLAETQYF. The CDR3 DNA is TGTGCCAGCAGCCTCGCGGAGACCCAGTACTTC.

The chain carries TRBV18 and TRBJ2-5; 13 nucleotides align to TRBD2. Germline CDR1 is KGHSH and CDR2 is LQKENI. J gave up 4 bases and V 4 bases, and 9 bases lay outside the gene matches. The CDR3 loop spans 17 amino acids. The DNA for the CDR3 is TGTGCCAGCTCACGATTACTAGCGGGGGGGCCAGGAGAGACCCAGTACTTC. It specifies CASSRLLAGGPGETQYF.

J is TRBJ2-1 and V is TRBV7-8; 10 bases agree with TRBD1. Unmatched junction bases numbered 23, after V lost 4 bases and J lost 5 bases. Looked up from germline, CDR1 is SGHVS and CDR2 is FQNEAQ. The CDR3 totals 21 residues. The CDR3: CASSSLPGQGSPRATNNEQFF. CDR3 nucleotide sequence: TGTGCCAGCAGCTCTTTACCGGGACAGGGGTCACCTAGGGCCACTAACAATGAGCAGTTCTTC.